The 8 T cell receptor beta chains listed next were all sequenced from one sample in a study of cytomegalovirus exposure and HLA in healthy donors. A multiplex PCR was run with 60 Vbeta primers and 13 Jbeta primers. Here immunoSEQ multiplex PCR was the method, and the copy in TCRdb shows in-frame clones only, minus some. This table holds 100,000 to 150,000 clones, approximately 75% found once. Sequencing was done on a sample of PBMCs. The receptors come from a woman between 50 and 59 years old in good health and CMV-seronegative.

The chain employs TRBV4-2 and TRBJ2-5; D is undetermined. The J call is doubtful: the DNA matches TRBJ2-7 better. CDR1 and CDR2 from the germline V gene are LGHNA and YNFKEQ. This CDR3 has 13 residues. The CDR3 bases are TGTGCCAGCAGCCAAGAGTTAGAATACGAGCAGTACTTC. Residues: CASSQELEYEQYF.

This clone was observed a handful of times. The J gene is TRBJ2-7, the V gene TRBV27, with D maybe TRBD2 (5 bases). Trimming removed 5 bases at V and 0 bases at J, with 11 bases between. CDR1 and CDR2 (germline): MNHEY, SMNVEV (reference sequence). This CDR3 contains 14 residues. The DNA of the CDR3 is TGTGCCAGCAGTCTCACTGGGAGCTCCTACGAGCAGTACTTC. Translation: CASSLTGSSYEQYF.

The rearrangement uses TRBV29-1 and TRBJ2-7; a weak D match, TRBD1 (5 bases). The germline gives CDR1 SQVTM, CDR2 ANQGSEA. V was shortened by 2 bases and J by 4 bases, with 15 bases between the two germline ends. CDR3 size: 14 residues. CDR3 sequence reads: CSVEQGAKGYEQYF. The CDR3 bases are TGCAGCGTTGAACAGGGCGCTAAGGGTTACGAGCAGTACTTC.

The CDR3: CASSETSSLPSYEQYF. Here the CDR3 DNA reads TGTGCCAGCAGTGAAACTAGTTCACTCCCTTCCTACGAGCAGTACTTC. This sequence joins TRBV6-4 and TRBJ2-5, with D possibly TRBD2 on 5 matching bases. Near its end, the DNA agrees better with TRBJ2-7, so the J call may be wrong. Germline V lookup: CDR1 MRHNA, CDR2 SNTAGT. This CDR3 is built from 16 residues.

The chain uses TRBV28 and TRBJ2-2; TRBD2 matches at 13 bases. V shed 7 bases, J shed 5 bases, and the junction held 4 bases outside the gene matches. The CDR3 has 15 residues. CDR1 MDHEN and CDR2 SYDVKM come from the germline V gene. CDR3 sequence reads: CASNGLAGDTGELFF. The CDR3 DNA reads TGTGCCAGCAACGGACTAGCGGGGGATACCGGGGAGCTGTTTTTT.

The chain couples TRBV7-3 to TRBJ2-1; possible D gene TRBD2, 6 bases. Germline values: CDR1 SGHTA, CDR2 FQGTGA. The CDR3 is made up of 16 amino acids. The V and J ends lost 4 bases and 0 bases respectively, with 13 bases between them. The CDR3 DNA is TGTGCCAGCAGCTATTATGCGGGAAGCTCCTACAATGAGCAGTTCTTC. This gives the protein CASSYYAGSSYNEQFF. Full variable domain (remainder filled in from reference TRBV7-3 and TRBJ2-1): GAGVSQTPSNKVTEKGKYVELRCDPISGHTALYWYRQSLGQGPEFLIYFQGTGAADDSGLPNDRFFAVRPEGSVSTLKIQRTERGDSAVYLCASSYYAGSSYNEQFFGPGTRLTVL.

The CDR3 DNA sequence: TGTGCCAGCAGCCCCGGGAGGGGCGGGAGCGAGCAGTTCTTC. Its translation: CASSPGRGGSEQFF. The chain links TRBV7-3 to TRBJ2-1, with TRBD2 matching 8 bases. The V gene end was trimmed by 5 bases and the J gene end by 10 bases; junction bases not matched to a gene: 10. This CDR3 contains 14 residues. Germline V CDR1 and CDR2: SGHTA, FQGTGA.

In its sample, this clone was seen once. This chain connects TRBV7-2 to TRBJ2-7, with a possible D match to TRBD1 (5 bases). This CDR3 spans 13 amino acids. Germline assignment: CDR1 SGHTA and CDR2 FQGNSA. Trimming shortened V by 6 bases and J by 6 bases, and 15 bases separated the two germline ends. The CDR3 loop is CASSLDTLAEQYF. CDR3 nucleotide sequence: TGTGCCAGCAGTTTGGACACACTCGCCGAGCAGTACTTC.